Sample share makes the clone carrying this T cell receptor (beta chain) medium-sized (0.01 to 0.1%). There were no patients who had received any treatment before thyroid surgery. This specimen comes from a study of metastatic and nonmetastatic thyroid tumors. From the PCR reads, TCRdb re-called clones with MiXCR. The repertoire includes 20,000 or so clones, about 20% of them detected once, and about 12% sits in the top ten. The sample consisted of tumor tissue. This receptor was obtained from a female donor with papillary thyroid cancer or a benign thyroid nodule (not recorded which). Some clones in this sample may be carry-over from other donors' samples.

The chain's CDR3 is CSASGQGVDQETQYF. In DNA, the CDR3 is TGCAGTGCTAGTGGGCAGGGGGTGGACCAAGAGACCCAGTACTTC. This chain joins TRBV20-1 and TRBJ2-5; TRBD1 matches at 7 bases. This CDR3 comprises 15 residues. CDR1 DFQATT and CDR2 SNEGSKA come from the germline V gene (reference sequence). V lost 3 bases to trimming and J lost 0 bases; unmatched junction nucleotides: 7.